This T cell receptor beta chain came from a study of blood T cell repertoires in COVID-19. The CDR3 extends over 13 amino acids. Germline assignment: CDR1 MNHEY and CDR2 SVGAGI. The V and J ends lost 2 bases and 11 bases respectively, with 10 bases between them. Produced via immunoSEQ multiplex PCR; TCRdb's table is partial and in-frame only. The sample has some 200,000 clones; 70% to 85% are singletons. The sequenced material came from peripheral blood. The TCR comes from a human donor with acute or convalescent COVID-19. The donor label of this sample is uncertain. This chain joins TRBV6-5 and TRBJ1-6, with D perhaps TRBD1 (5 bases). CDR3 residues: CASSYGAFAPLHF. CDR3 bases: TGTGCCAGCAGTTACGGGGCGTTCGCACCCCTCCACTTT.